Presented here are 6 T cell receptor beta chains from one specimen sequenced in a study of cytomegalovirus exposure and HLA in healthy donors. The PCR employed 60 Vbeta primers together with 13 Jbeta primers. The repertoire was sequenced with immunoSEQ multiplex PCR; TCRdb's copy has only in-frame clones and lacks some. The sample contains 150,000 to 200,000 clones, around four fifths of which appear only once. The sample consisted of PBMCs. The receptors were sampled from a woman aged 40 to 49 in good health and CMV-seronegative.

The J gene is TRBJ1-5, the V gene TRBV10-1; TRBD1 aligns across 7 bases. V dropped 6 bases and J dropped 6; count of bases not matched to a gene: 26. The CDR3 length is 20 residues. Per the germline V gene, CDR1 is WNHNN and CDR2 is SYGVQD (reference sequence). The CDR3 reads CASRTQSSTGEPGSSQPQHF. CDR3 in DNA: TGCGCCAGCAGGACGCAGAGCTCAACAGGGGAACCCGGCTCTAGTCAGCCCCAGCATTTT.

This sequence joins TRBV5-1 and TRBJ2-1; 9 nucleotides agree with TRBD1. Germline CDR1 and CDR2: SGHRS and YFSETQ. V shed 3 bases and J 5 bases; nucleotides not matched to a gene: 6. The CDR3 covers 15 residues. Here the CDR3 DNA reads TGCGCCAGCAGCTCGACAGGGGGGCTTAACAATGAGCAGTTCTTC. Encoded protein: CASSSTGGLNNEQFF.

This clone was found a few times. The rearrangement links TRBV6-5 to TRBJ1-5, with a weak D call TRBD1 (6 bases). The CDR3 contains 15 residues. Trimming shortened V by 6 bases and J by 0 bases, and 12 bases separated the two germline ends. Germline CDR1 and CDR2: MNHEY and SVGAGI. The CDR3, as DNA: TGTGCCAGCAGGACGGGACAATATAGCAATCAGCCCCAGCATTTT. It codes for CASRTGQYSNQPQHF.

This chain links TRBV7-9 with TRBJ2-1; 8 bases agree with TRBD2. The germline V gene encodes CDR1 SEHNR and CDR2 FQNEAQ (reference sequence). The ends lost 0 bases at V and 1 base at J; junction bases unmatched: 8. The CDR3 has 18 residues. The CDR3 loop is CASSLAVSSGFSYNEQFF. The CDR3 region has the DNA TGTGCCAGCAGCTTAGCGGTGTCTAGCGGGTTTTCCTACAATGAGCAGTTCTTC.

This chain joins TRBV9 and TRBJ2-2; D may be TRBD2 (5 bases). The CDR3 runs 17 residues. Per the germline V gene, CDR1 is SGDLS and CDR2 is YYNGEE. Trimming pared 0 bases from V and 0 bases from J, leaving 12 bases between. CDR3 sequence: CASSVVAGSANTGELFF. For the CDR3, the DNA is TGTGCCAGCAGCGTAGTGGCGGGCAGCGCGAACACCGGGGAGCTGTTTTTT.

The chain combines TRBV6-6 with TRBJ1-1, with 10 bases lining up with TRBD1. The J segment lost 4 bases and the V segment lost 9 bases, leaving 8 bases of the junction unmatched. The CDR3 loop spans 14 amino acids. Germline loops: CDR1 MNHNY, CDR2 SVGAGI (reference sequence). CDR3 nucleotides: TGTGCCAGTTTCTCCGGGACAGGGGTCACTGAAGCTTTCTTT. Its translation is CASFSGTGVTEAFF.